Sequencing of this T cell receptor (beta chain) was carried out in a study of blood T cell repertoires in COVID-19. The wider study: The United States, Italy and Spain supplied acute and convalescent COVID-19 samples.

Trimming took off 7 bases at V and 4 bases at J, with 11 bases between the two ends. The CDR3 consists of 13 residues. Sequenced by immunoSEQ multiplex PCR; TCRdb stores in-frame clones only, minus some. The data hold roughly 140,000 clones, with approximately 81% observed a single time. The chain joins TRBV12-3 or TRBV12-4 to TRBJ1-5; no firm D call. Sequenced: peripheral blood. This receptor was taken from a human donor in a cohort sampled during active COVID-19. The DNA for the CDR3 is TGTGCCAGCATTCAAATGCTAAATCAGCCCCAGCATTTT. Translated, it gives CASIQMLNQPQHF.